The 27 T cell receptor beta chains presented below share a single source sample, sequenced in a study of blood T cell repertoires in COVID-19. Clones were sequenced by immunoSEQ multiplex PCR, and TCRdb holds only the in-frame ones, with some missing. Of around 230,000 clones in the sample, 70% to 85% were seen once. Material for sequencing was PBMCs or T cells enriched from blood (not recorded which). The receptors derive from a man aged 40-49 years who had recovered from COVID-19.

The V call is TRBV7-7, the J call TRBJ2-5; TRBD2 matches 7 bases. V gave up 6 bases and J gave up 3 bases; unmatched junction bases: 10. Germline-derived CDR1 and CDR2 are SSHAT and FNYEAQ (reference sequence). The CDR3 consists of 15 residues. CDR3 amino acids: CASSLRGGGEETQYF. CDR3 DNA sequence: TGTGCCAGCAGTCTTCGCGGGGGAGGAGAAGAGACCCAGTACTTC.

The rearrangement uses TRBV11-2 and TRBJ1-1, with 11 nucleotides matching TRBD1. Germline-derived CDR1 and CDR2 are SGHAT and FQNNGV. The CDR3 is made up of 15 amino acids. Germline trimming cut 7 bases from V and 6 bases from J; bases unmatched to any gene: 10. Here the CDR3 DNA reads TGTGCCAGCAACCACCGGGACAGGGGGTCGGCTGAAGCTTTCTTT. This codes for CASNHRDRGSAEAFF.

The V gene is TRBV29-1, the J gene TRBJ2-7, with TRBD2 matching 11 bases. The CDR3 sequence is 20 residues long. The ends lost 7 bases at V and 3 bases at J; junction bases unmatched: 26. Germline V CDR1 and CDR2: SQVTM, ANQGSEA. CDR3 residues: CSASGELLLAGGPSHYEQYF. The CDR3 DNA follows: TGCAGCGCTTCAGGGGAACTGCTCCTAGCGGGGGGACCCAGCCACTACGAGCAGTACTTC.

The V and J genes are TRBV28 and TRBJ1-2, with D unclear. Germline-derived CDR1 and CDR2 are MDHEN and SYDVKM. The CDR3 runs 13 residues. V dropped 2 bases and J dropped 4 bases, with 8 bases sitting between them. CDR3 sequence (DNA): TGTGCCAGCAGTTTACGAGCGAGCTATGGCTACACCTTC. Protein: CASSLRASYGYTF.

The CDR3 region has the DNA TGTGCCAGCAGCTTGACTAGCGGGGGAGGTGATACGCAGTATTTT. It is translated as CASSLTSGGGDTQYF. V is TRBV11-2 and J is TRBJ2-3, with 12 bases that match TRBD2. CDR3 length: 15 amino acids. Germline V gives CDR1 SGHAT, CDR2 FQNNGV. J was trimmed by 6 bases and V by 3 bases; bases with no gene match: 4.

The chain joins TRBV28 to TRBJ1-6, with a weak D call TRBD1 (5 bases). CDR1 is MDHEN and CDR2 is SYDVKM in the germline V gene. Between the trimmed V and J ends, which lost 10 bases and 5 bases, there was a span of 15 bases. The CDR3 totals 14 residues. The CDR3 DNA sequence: TGTGCCACACACTGGGAGGGGCATAATTCACCCCTCCACTTT. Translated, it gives CATHWEGHNSPLHF. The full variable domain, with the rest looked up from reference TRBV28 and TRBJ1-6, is DVKVTQSSRYLVKRTGEKVFLECVQDMDHENMFWYRQDPGLGLRLIYFSYDVKMKEKGDIPEGYSVSREKKERFSLILESASTNQTSMYLCATHWEGHNSPLHFGNGTRLTVT.

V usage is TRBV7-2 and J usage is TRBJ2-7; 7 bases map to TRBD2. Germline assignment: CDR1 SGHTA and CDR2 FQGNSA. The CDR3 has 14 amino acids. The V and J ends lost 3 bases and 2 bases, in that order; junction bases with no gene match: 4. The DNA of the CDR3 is TGTGCCAGCAGCTTCCGCGGGGGAACCTACGAGCAGTACTTC. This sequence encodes CASSFRGGTYEQYF.

Written as DNA, the CDR3 is TGTGCCAGCAGGACTCCCCAGACAGGGGGCTTGCAGTACTTC. Its protein product is CASRTPQTGGLQYF. J is TRBJ2-7 and V is TRBV2; 10 positions match TRBD1. This CDR3 region has 14 residues. From germline, CDR1 is SNHLY and CDR2 FYNNEI. V dropped 6 bases and J dropped 9; count of bases not matched to a gene: 11.

The CDR3 reads CASSKALGGGEDQPQHF. CDR3 bases: TGTGCCAGCAGCAAAGCGCTTGGCGGGGGCGAAGACCAGCCCCAGCATTTT. The rearrangement joins TRBV21-1 to TRBJ1-5. TRBV21-1 is given as a pseudogene. The CDR3 loop spans 17 amino acids.

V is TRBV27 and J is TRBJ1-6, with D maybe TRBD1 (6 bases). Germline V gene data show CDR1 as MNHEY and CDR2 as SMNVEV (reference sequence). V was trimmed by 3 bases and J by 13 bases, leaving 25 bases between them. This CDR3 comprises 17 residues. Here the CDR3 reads CASSFGVGGRPVGPLHF. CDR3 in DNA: TGTGCCAGCAGTTTTGGCGTCGGGGGGCGGCCGGTTGGTCCCCTCCACTTT.

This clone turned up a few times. CDR3 nucleotide sequence: TGTGCCAGCAGCTTAGATTTGCCCCGAGTGGCTGGAAACACCATATATTTT. This sequence encodes CASSLDLPRVAGNTIYF. This rearrangement joins TRBV11-2 to TRBJ1-3; D ambiguous. This CDR3 comprises 17 residues. Per germline, CDR1 SGHAT and CDR2 FQNNGV. Trimming stripped 0 bases from V and 2 bases from J, with 14 bases between.

CDR3: CASSFPGAGGADTQYF. The CDR3 DNA reads as TGTGCCAGCAGCTTCCCCGGGGCGGGGGGGGCCGATACGCAGTATTTT. The chain uses TRBV5-6 and TRBJ2-3; 9 nucleotides match TRBD2. V trimming: 2 bases; J trimming: 6 bases; junction bases outside the gene matches: 10. This CDR3 has 16 residues. The germline V gene has CDR1 SGHDT and CDR2 YYEEEE. The whole variable domain, remainder taken from reference TRBV5-6 and TRBJ2-3, is DAGVTQSPTHLIKTRGQQVTLRCSPKSGHDTVSWYQQALGQGPQFIFQYYEEEERQRGNFPDRFSGHQFPNYSSELNVNALLLGDSALYLCASSFPGAGGADTQYFGPGTRLTVL.

The CDR3 is CASSTGTGGLEPQHF. As DNA, the CDR3 is TGCGCCAGCAGCACAGGGACAGGGGGACTTGAACCCCAGCATTTT. This sequence joins TRBV5-1 and TRBJ1-5, with 11 bases lining up with TRBD1. V dropped 4 bases and J dropped 10; count of bases not matched to a gene: 10. The CDR3 extends over 15 amino acids. CDR1 and CDR2 (germline): SGHRS, YFSETQ.

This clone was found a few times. CDR3 residues: CASSRKGRGFSYEQYF. As DNA, the CDR3 is TGTGCCAGTAGTAGAAAAGGACGGGGATTCTCCTACGAGCAGTACTTC. The rearrangement uses TRBV19 and TRBJ2-7; D may be TRBD2 (5 bases). The ends were cut back, 4 bases at V and 0 bases at J, with 16 bases in the middle. The CDR3 totals 16 residues. Germline loops: CDR1 LNHDA, CDR2 SQIVND (reference sequence).

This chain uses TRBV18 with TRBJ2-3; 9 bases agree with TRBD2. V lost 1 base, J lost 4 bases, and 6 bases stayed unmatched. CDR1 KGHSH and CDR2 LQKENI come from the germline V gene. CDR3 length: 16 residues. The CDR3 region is CASSPRRSGSADTQYF. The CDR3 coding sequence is TGTGCCAGCTCACCACGGCGTAGCGGGAGTGCAGATACGCAGTATTTT.

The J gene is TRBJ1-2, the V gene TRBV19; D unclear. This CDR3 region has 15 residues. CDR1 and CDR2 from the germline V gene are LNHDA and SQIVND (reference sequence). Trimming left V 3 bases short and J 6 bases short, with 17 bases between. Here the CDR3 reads CASSMAPQSQDGYTF. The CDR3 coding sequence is TGTGCCAGTAGTATGGCCCCTCAGAGCCAGGATGGCTACACCTTC.

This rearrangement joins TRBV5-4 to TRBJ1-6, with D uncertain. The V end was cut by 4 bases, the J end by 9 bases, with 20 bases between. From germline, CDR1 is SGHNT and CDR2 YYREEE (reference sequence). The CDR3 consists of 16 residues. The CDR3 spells CASSSRVGSLGSPLHF. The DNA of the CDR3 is TGTGCCAGCAGCAGCCGAGTCGGGTCTTTGGGTTCACCCCTCCACTTT. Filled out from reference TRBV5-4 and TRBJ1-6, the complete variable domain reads ETGVTQSPTHLIKTRGQQVTLRCSSQSGHNTVSWYQQALGQGPQFIFQYYREEENGRGNFPPRFSGLQFPNYSSELNVNALELDDSALYLCASSSRVGSLGSPLHFGNGTRLTVT.

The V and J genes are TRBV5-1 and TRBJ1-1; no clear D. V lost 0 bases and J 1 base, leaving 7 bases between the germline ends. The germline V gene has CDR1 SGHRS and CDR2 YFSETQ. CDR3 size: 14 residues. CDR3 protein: CASSLDTSNTEAFF. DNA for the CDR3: TGCGCCAGCAGCTTGGACACCTCGAACACTGAAGCTTTCTTT.

The CDR3 reads CASSQSKGRGSGANVLTF. CDR3 DNA sequence: TGTGCCAGCAGCCAATCAAAGGGTAGGGGGTCTGGGGCCAACGTCCTGACTTTC. V usage is TRBV16 and J usage is TRBJ2-6; TRBD1 might be the D (6 bases). The CDR3 extends over 18 amino acids. The V gene's germline CDR1 is KGHSY and CDR2 FQNENV. V was trimmed by 0 bases and J by 1 base, leaving 13 bases between them.

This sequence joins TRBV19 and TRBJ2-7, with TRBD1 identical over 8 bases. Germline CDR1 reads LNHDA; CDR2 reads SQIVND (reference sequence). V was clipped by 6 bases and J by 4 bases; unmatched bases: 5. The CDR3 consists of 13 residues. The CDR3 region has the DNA TGTGCCAGTAGCCCGGGACAGGCGTACGAGCAGTACTTC. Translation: CASSPGQAYEQYF.

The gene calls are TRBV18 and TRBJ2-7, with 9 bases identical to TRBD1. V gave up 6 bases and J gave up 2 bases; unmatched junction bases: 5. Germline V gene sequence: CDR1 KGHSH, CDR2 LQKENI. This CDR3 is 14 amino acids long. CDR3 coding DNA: TGTGCCAGCTCCGCAGGGACAGGGACCTACGAGCAGTACTTC. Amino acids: CASSAGTGTYEQYF. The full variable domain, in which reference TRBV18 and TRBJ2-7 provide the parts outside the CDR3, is NAGVMQNPRHLVRRRGQEARLRCSPMKGHSHVYWYRQLPEEGLKFMVYLQKENIIDESGMPKERFSAEFPKEGPSILRIQQVVRGDSAAYFCASSAGTGTYEQYFGPGTRLTVT.

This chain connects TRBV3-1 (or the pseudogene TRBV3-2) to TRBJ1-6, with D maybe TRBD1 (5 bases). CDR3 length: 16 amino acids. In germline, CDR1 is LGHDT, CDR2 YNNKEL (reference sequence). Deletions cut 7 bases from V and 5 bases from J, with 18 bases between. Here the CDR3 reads CASTPGGWGDNSPLHF. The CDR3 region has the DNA TGTGCCAGCACCCCCGGGGGGTGGGGAGATAATTCACCCCTCCACTTT.

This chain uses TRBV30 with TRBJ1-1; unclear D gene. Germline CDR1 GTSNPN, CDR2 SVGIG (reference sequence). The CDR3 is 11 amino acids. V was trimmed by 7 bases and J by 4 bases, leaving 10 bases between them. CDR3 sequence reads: CASHRSTEAFF. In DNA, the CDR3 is TGTGCCTCCCACCGGTCCACTGAAGCTTTCTTT.

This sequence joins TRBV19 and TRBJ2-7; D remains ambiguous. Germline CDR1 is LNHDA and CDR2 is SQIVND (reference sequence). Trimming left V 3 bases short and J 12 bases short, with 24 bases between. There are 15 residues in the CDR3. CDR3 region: CASSIQGGATTPRYF. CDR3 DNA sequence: TGTGCCAGTAGTATTCAAGGCGGCGCTACTACTCCCCGGTACTTC.

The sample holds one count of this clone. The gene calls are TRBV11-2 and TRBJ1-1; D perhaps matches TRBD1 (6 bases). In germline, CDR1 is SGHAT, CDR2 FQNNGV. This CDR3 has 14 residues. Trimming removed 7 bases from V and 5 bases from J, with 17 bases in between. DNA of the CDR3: TGTGCCAGCACCTGGAACAGGGAGGGAACTGAAGCTTTCTTT. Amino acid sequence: CASTWNREGTEAFF.

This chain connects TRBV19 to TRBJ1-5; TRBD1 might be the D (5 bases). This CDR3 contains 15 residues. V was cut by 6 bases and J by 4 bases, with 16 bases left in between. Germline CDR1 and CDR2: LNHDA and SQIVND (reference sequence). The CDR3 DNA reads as TGTGCCAGTAGGGTGGAGGGGCTGGGGAATCAGCCCCAGCATTTT. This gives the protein CASRVEGLGNQPQHF.

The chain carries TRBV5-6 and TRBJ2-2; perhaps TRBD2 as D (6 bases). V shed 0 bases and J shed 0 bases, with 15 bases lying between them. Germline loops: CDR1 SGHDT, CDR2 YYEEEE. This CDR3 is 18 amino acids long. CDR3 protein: CASSLEITSTSNTGELFF. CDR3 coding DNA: TGTGCCAGCAGCTTGGAAATTACTAGCACCTCGAACACCGGGGAGCTGTTTTTT. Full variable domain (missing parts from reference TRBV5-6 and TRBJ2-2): DAGVTQSPTHLIKTRGQQVTLRCSPKSGHDTVSWYQQALGQGPQFIFQYYEEEERQRGNFPDRFSGHQFPNYSSELNVNALLLGDSALYLCASSLEITSTSNTGELFFGEGSRLTVL.